One sample yielded the 3 T cell receptor beta chains listed below, sequenced in a study of CD8 T cells in ankylosing spondylitis. TCRdb ran MiXCR on the 5' RACE reads and lists one entry per CDR3 protein. The table includes 150,000 to 200,000 distinct CDR3 sequences, roughly 13% detected once. The sequenced sample was blood, either unsorted or a sorted T cell fraction (not recorded which). These receptors were collected from a female donor with ankylosing spondylitis or in good health (not recorded which).

This chain connects TRBV6-2 or TRBV6-3 to TRBJ2-5; weak D call: TRBD2 (6 bases). The CDR3 runs to 14 residues. V was cut by 10 bases and J by 2 bases, with 17 bases left in between. The germline gives CDR1 MNHEY, CDR2 SVGEGT. Here the CDR3 reads CATRPRRDQETQYF. The CDR3, as DNA: TGTGCCACCCGGCCTCGGCGGGATCAAGAGACCCAGTACTTC.

This clonotype appeared a few times. This CDR3 reads CASSSTQGASGYTF. CDR3 bases: TGTGCCAGCAGTTCAACACAGGGGGCCTCTGGCTACACCTTC. The rearrangement links TRBV6-5 to TRBJ1-2; 9 nucleotides line up with TRBD1. Trimming cost V 4 bases and J 7 bases; bases outside gene matches: 7. This CDR3 is 14 amino acids long. Germline CDR1 MNHEY, CDR2 SVGAGI.

There are many counts of this clonotype. The J gene is TRBJ2-7, the V gene TRBV11-2; D unclear. Germline V gene data show CDR1 as SGHAT and CDR2 as FQNNGV. The CDR3 has 17 residues. Trimming removed 0 bases at V and 3 bases at J, with 18 bases between. The CDR3 nucleotides read TGTGCCAGCAGCTTAGATCTTTACGTCTCCAATCACTACGAGCAGTACTTC. It specifies CASSLDLYVSNHYEQYF.